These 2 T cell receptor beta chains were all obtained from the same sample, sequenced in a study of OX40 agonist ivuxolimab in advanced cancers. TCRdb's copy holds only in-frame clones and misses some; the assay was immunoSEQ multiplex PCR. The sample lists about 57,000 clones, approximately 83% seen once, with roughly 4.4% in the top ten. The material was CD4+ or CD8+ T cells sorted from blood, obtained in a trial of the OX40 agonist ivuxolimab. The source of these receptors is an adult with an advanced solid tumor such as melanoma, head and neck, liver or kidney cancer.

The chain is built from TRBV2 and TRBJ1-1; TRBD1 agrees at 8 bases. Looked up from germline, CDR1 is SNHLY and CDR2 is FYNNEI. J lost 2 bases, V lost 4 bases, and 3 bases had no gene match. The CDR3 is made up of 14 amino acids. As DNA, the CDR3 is TGTGCCAGCAGTGTGACAGGGGATAACACTGAAGCTTTCTTT. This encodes CASSVTGDNTEAFF. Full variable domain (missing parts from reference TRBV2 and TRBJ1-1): EPEVTQTPSHQVTQMGQEVILRCVPISNHLYFYWYRQILGQKVEFLVSFYNNEISEKSEIFDDQFSVERPDGSNFTLKIRSTKLEDSAMYFCASSVTGDNTEAFFGQGTRLTVV.

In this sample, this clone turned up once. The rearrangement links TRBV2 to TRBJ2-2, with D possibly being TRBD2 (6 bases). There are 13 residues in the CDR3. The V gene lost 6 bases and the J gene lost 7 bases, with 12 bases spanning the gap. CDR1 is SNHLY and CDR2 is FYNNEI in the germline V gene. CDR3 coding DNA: TGTGCCAGCAGGGGGACTTATGGCGGGGAGCTGTTTTTT. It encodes CASRGTYGGELFF.